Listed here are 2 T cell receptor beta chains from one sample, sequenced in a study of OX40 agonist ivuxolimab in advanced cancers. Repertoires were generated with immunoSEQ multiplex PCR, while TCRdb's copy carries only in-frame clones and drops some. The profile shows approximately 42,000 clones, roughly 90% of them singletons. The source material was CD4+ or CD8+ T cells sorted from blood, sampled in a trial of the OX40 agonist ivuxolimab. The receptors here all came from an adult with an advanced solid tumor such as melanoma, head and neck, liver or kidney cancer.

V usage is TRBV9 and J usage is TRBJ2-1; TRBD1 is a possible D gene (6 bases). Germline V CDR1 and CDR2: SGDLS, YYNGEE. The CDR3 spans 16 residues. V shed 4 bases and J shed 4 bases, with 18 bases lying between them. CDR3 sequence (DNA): TGTGCCAGCAGCACTCACAGGGAGAAGCGATACAATGAGCAGTTCTTC. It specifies CASSTHREKRYNEQFF.

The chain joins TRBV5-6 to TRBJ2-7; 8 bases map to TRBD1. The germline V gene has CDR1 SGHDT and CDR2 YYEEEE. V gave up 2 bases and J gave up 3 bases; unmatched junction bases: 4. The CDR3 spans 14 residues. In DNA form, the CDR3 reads TGTGCCAGCAGCTTCGGACAGGGAGGCTACGAGCAGTACTTC. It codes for CASSFGQGGYEQYF.